One TCR beta chain is described in this entry. Germline V CDR1 and CDR2: MNHEY, SMNVEV (reference sequence). The trim removed 6 bases at V and 7 bases at J, leaving 12 bases unmatched. The CDR3 length is 16 residues. The study drew participants aged about 18 to 89 years from some 24 US areas. This entry is derived from a study of blood T cell repertoires in COVID-19. TCRdb's table, derived via immunoSEQ multiplex PCR, lists solely in-frame clones and lacks some. The data hold around 220,000 clones, with nearly 90% observed a single time. The sequenced material came from PBMCs or T cells enriched from blood (not recorded which). This TCR derives from a man in his thirties or forties who had been exposed to COVID-19. The gene calls are TRBV27 and TRBJ2-1; 10 nucleotides agree with TRBD2. Here the CDR3 DNA reads TGTGCCAGCAGCCGCCCGAGCGGGGGGGCGTGGAATGAGCAGTTCTTC. Protein product: CASSRPSGGAWNEQFF.